This TCR beta chain appears in the sequencing data of a study of T cells after posttransplantation cyclophosphamide. Clones were sequenced by immunoSEQ multiplex PCR, and TCRdb holds only the in-frame ones, with some missing. This table holds about 22,000 clones, 95% to 98% found once. Cells defined as naive were viable CD3+CD4+ or CD3+CD8+ and CCR7+CD45RA+CD45RO-CD95-CD27+CD28+. The related graft donor's blood sample was taken on the day of bone marrow donation. Points from the study as a whole: Donor-recipient repertoire similarity was low at 1-2 months, rising over year one.

The germline V and J ends were trimmed by 1 base and 8 bases, with 9 bases remaining between them. Germline V CDR1 and CDR2: SSHAT, FNYEAQ (reference sequence). The CDR3 runs to 13 residues. Regarding this clone: The antigen is not known.

The sequenced sample was naive CD4+ T cells sorted from PBMCs. The chain employs TRBV7-7 and TRBJ2-1, with D perhaps TRBD1 (6 bases). The clonotype originates from a man in his fifties or sixties in good health, CMV-negative, and a related stem cell transplant donor. The CDR3 spells CASSLGSGDEQFF. CDR3 DNA: TGTGCCAGCAGCTTAGGGTCAGGGGATGAGCAGTTCTTC.